This TCR beta chain was profiled in a study of blood T cell repertoires in COVID-19. Overall study: The origin of the acute and convalescent COVID-19 samples was the United States, Italy and Spain. T cells, B-cell-depleted T cells, or PBMCs provided the cDNA or gDNA that served as material.

The assay was immunoSEQ multiplex PCR, and TCRdb's table has in-frame clones only and misses some. Of hundreds of thousands of clones listed, 85% were seen once; the top ten hold roughly 3.6%. Germline V gene lookup returns CDR1 SEHNR and CDR2 FQNEAQ (reference sequence). This CDR3 region has 12 residues. With 1 base clipped from V and 11 bases from J, the junction kept 2 bases outside the gene matches. The material sequenced was peripheral blood. V is TRBV7-9 and J is TRBJ1-1, with 9 bases lining up with TRBD1. The sequence derives from a woman between 18 and 29 years old with acute or convalescent COVID-19. The CDR3 here is CASSLGTGDAFF. Here the CDR3 DNA reads TGTGCCAGCAGCTTAGGGACAGGGGACGCTTTCTTT. Combining the CDR3 with reference TRBV7-9 and TRBJ1-1 gives the whole variable domain DTGVSQNPRHKITKRGQNVTFRCDPISEHNRLYWYRQTLGQGPEFLTYFQNEAQLEKSRLLSDRFSAERPKGSFSTLEIQRTEQGDSAMYLCASSLGTGDAFFGQGTRLTVV.